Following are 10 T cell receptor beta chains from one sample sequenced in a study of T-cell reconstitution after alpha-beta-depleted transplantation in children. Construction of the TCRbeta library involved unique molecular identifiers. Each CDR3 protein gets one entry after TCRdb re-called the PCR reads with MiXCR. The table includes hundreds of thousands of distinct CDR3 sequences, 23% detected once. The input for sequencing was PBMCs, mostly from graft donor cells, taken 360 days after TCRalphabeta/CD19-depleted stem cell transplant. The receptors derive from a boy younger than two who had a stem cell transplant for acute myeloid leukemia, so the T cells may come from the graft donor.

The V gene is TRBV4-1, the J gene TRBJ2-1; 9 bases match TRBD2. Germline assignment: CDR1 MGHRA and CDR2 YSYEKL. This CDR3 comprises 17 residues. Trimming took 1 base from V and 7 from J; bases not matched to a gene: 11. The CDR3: CASSQAGWLAGRNEQFF. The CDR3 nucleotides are TGCGCCAGCAGCCAAGCGGGCTGGCTAGCGGGGCGTAATGAGCAGTTCTTC.

CDR3 sequence reads: CASSLVGDRDNSPLHF. The CDR3 DNA sequence: TGTGCCAGCAGTTTAGTCGGGGACAGAGATAATTCACCCCTCCACTTT. The chain links TRBV27 to TRBJ1-6; 7 bases fit TRBD1. The CDR3 has 16 residues. From germline, CDR1 is MNHEY and CDR2 SMNVEV (reference sequence). V shed 2 bases, J shed 5 bases, and the junction held 6 bases outside the gene matches.

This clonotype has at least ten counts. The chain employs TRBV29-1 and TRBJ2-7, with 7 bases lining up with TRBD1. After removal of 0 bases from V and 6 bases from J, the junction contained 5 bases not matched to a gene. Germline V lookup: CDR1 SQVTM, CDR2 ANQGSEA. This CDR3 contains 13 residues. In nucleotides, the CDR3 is TGCAGCGTTGAAGATCACAGGGGTGGCGAGCAGTACGTC. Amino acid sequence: CSVEDHRGGEQYV.

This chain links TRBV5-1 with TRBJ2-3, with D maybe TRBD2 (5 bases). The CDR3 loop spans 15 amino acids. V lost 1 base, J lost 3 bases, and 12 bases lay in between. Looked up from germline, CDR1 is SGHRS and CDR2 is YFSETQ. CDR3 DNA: TGCGCCAGCAGCTTGCGGGGTGTAAGTACAGATACGCAGTATTTT. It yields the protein CASSLRGVSTDTQYF.

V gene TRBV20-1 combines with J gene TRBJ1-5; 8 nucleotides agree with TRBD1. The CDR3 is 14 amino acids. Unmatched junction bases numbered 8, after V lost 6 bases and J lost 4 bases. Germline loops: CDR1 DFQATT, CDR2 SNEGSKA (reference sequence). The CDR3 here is CSAHTGGRNQPQHF. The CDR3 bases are TGCAGTGCCCATACAGGGGGAAGGAATCAGCCCCAGCATTTT.

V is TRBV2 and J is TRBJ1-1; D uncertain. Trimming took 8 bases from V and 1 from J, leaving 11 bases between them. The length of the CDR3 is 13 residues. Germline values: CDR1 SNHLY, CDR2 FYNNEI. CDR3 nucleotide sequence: TGTGCCAGCCTAAAAGACCCGAACACTGAAGCTTTCTTT. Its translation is CASLKDPNTEAFF.

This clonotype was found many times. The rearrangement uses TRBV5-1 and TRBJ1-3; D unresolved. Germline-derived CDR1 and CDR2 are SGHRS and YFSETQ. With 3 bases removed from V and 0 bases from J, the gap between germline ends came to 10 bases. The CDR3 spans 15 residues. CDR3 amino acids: CASSYGESSGNTIYF. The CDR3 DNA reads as TGCGCCAGCAGCTACGGCGAAAGCTCTGGAAACACCATATATTTT.

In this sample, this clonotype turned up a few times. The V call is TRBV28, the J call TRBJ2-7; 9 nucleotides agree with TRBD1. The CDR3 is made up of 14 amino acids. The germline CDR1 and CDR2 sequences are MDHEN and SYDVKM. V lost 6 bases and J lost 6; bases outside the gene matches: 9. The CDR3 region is CASSFGTGKSEQYV. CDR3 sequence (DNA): TGTGCCAGCAGCTTTGGGACAGGGAAGAGCGAGCAGTACGTC.

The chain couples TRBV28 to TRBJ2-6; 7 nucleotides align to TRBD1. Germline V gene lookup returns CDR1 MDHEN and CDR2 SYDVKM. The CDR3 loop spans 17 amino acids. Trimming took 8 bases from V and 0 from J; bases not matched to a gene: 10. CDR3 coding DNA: TGTGCCAGCGCCGTCGGACAGGTCGGCTCTGGGGCCAACGTCCTGACTTTC. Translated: CASAVGQVGSGANVLTF.

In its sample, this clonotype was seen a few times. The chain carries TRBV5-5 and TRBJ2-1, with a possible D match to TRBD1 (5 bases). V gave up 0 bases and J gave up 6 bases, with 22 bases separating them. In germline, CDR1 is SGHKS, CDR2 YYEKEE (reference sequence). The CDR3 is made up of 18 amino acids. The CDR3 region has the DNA TGTGCCAGCAGCTTGGCCGCTTTCCAGGGTCGCGGTGGCAATGAGCAGTTCTTC. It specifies CASSLAAFQGRGGNEQFF.